What follows is one T cell receptor beta chain and its context. Its cognate antigen has yet to be identified. No qualities accompany the bases; no much larger clone lies one base away. The sample is drawn from a study of vaccination and CD4 T cells after COVID-19 (dated by TCRdb to 2022 to 2024). Background on the whole study: Convalescent patients had a positive SARS-CoV-2 result on nasal swab PCR, and of these patients, nine had mild disease and one had severe disease. The convalescent cohort included six males and four females, with two Hispanic individuals, seven Caucasians, two Asians and one multiracial person. Each participant got two doses of either the Pfizer-BioNTech BNT162b2 vaccine (n=8) or the Moderna mRNA-1273 vaccine (n=2). Post-COVID blood samples were collected from convalescent patients a median of around 100 days after diagnosis, with a range of about 30 to 161 days. The time from the second vaccine dose to post-vaccine blood sampling had a median of roughly 72 days and ranged from roughly 13 to 241 days. Culture stimuli were overlapping spike peptide pools from SARS-CoV-2 and from the common cold coronaviruses HCoV-NL63, HCoV-OC43 and HCoV-229E. Control cultures used a CEFX viral epitope pool as positive control, an HIV-1 Nef peptide pool as negative control, or no peptide. In 10 COVID-19 convalescent patients and several infection-naive healthy vaccine recipients, researchers compared the spike-specific CD4+ TCR repertoire from before mRNA vaccination with the repertoire from after.

The sample's treatment or condition label is to be understood as: roughly ten-day PBMC culture with coronavirus spike peptide pools or control peptides (ViraFEST assay). The study used the ViraFEST assay, which expanded antigen-specific T cells with peptide pools and then identified expanded clonotypes by TCR sequencing. Positive SARS-CoV-2 PCR tests in the convalescent patients dated from March to December 2020, before Alpha, Beta and Delta variants emerged in the United States. Each well held about 2.2 million PBMCs cultured in IMDM containing roughly 5.4% human AB serum and roughly 10 IU/ml IL-2, with 10 ug/ml peptide pools added. Half of the culture medium was replaced with fresh IL-2-containing medium on days 3 and 7. Once the cells had been in culture for 10 days, the EasySep CD4+ T cell isolation kit was used to isolate CD4+ T cells by negative selection. PBMCs were separated from whole blood using Ficoll-Paque Plus gradient centrifugation and then either used fresh or cryopreserved at -140C. Triplicate wells were generally used for each culture condition.

The receptor library was made with PCR. TCR sequencing of DNA from cultured CD4+ T cells used the Oncomine TCR Beta short-read assay at the Johns Hopkins FTIC core. Genomic DNA was extracted from the cultured CD4+ T cells with the QIAamp micro DNA kit. Oncomine TCR Beta libraries made from cultured CD4+ T cells were pooled using unique dual indexes and sequenced on an Illumina iSeq 100. Regarding the original processing steps: Non-productive sequences were removed, and CDR3s that did not start with C, did not end with F or W, or were shorter than 7 amino acids were discarded. Antigen-specific clonotypes were identified using the MANAFEST web application through comparison of peptide-stimulated wells with reference and other culture wells. To be called positive, a clone needed an FDR below 0.05, an odds ratio above 5, and a productive frequency above 0.1% in at least two of three replicate wells. Cross-reactive clonotypes were defined as significantly expanded in both SARS-CoV-2 spike wells and at least one common cold coronavirus spike condition. Using R version 3.6.1, CDR3 homology was evaluated through Levenshtein distances (stringdist) along with unrooted phylogenetic trees (ape). The raw public data were reprocessed by TCRdb itself: fastp quality trimming at Q25, MiXCR clonotype calling, in-frame beta chains only. Each record represents a unique CDR3 protein, reported with the most common genes and DNA among its rows. What appears here as the V and J calls and clone size reflects TCRdb's work, not the paper's. The sample table records about 19,000 distinct CDR3 sequences; about 43% of these occur just once. The ten top clones hold under 3% of the sample.

Study-wide conclusions, independent of this receptor: The number of convalescent patients in the study was relatively small, and the study did not examine early timepoints following natural infection. Nearly all vaccine-specific clones in convalescent patients (304 of 307) were mono-reactive for SARS-CoV-2 spike rather than cross-reactive with common cold coronaviruses. Among convalescent patients, a median around 83% of the SARS-CoV-2-reactive clones seen after vaccination appeared only after vaccination, which suggests priming specific to the vaccine. Although the median number of SARS-CoV-2-reactive clonotypes went up from roughly 19 after infection to some 37 after vaccination, the increase was not significant.

This sequence originates from a human donor who had recovered from COVID-19. This specimen consisted of CD4+ T cells from blood, cultured in vitro, obtained after SARS-CoV-2 vaccination.

The DNA is as follows: TGTGCCAGCAGCTTTGGAGACAGGGGATCGGGAAACACCATATATTTT. The resulting protein is CASSFGDRGSGNTIYF. The V and J genes are TRBV7-8 and TRBJ1-3; 8 bases in between match TRBD1. V ends up 3 bases short and J 4 bases short, with an unmatched junction base count of 8. The CDR3 sequence holds 16 residues, the cysteine and phenylalanine included. The CDR3 DNA has 48 bases and is translated from base 1. The germline V gene specifies SGHVS as CDR1 and FQNEAQ as CDR2.